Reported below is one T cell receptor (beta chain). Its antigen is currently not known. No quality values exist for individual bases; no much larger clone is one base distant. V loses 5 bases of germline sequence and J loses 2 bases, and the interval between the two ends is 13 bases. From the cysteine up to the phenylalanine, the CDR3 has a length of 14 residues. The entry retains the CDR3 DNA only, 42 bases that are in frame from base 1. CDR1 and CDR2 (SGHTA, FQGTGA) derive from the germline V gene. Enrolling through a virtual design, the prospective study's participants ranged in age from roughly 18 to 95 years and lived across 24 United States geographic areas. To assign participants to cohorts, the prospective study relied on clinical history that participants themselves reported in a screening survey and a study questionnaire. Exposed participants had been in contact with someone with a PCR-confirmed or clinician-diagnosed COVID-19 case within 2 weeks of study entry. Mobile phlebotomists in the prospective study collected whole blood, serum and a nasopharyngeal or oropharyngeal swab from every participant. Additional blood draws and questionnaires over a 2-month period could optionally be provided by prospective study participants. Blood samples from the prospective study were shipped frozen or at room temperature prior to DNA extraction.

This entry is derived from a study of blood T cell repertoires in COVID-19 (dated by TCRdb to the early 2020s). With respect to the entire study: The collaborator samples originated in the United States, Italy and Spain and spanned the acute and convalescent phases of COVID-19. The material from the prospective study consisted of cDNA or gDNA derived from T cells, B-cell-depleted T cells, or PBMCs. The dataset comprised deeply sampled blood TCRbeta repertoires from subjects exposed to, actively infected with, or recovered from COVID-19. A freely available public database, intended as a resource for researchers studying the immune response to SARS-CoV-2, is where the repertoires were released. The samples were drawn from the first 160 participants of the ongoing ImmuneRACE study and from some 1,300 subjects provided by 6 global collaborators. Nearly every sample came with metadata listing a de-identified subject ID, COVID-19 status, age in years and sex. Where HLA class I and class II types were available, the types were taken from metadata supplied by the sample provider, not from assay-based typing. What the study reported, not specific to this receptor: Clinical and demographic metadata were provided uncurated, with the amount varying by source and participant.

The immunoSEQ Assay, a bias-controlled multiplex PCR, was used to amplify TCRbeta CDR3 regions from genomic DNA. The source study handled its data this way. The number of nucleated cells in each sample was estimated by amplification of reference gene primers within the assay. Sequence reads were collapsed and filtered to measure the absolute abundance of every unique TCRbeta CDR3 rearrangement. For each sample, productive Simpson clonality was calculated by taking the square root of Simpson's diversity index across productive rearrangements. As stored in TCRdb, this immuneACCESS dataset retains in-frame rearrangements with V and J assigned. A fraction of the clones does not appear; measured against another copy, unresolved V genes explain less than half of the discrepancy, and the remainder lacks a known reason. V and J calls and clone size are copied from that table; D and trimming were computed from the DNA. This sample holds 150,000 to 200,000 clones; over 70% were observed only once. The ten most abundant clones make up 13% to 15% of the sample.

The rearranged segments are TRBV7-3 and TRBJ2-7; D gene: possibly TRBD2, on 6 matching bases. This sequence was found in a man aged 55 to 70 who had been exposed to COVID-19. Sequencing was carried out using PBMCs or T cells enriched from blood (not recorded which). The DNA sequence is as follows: TGTGCCAGCAGCGTTCTGGGGGGAACCTACGAGCAGTACTTC. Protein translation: CASSVLGGTYEQYF.